This entry lists 23 T cell receptor beta chains sequenced from one sample in a study of cytotoxic CD8 clonotypes in ibrutinib-treated CLL. Here immunoSEQ multiplex PCR was the method, and the copy in TCRdb shows in-frame clones only, minus some. The table shows approximately 130,000 clones, with 84% occurring only once. This specimen was PBMCs, taken after 24 months of ibrutinib treatment. The receptors stem from a human donor with chronic lymphocytic leukemia.

This clone was seen a few times. V is TRBV9 and J is TRBJ1-1, with D possibly being TRBD1 (5 bases). V lost 4 bases to trimming and J lost 7 bases, with 20 bases between them. In germline, CDR1 is SGDLS, CDR2 YYNGEE. There are 15 residues in the CDR3. This chain's CDR3 is CASSRAGVSGGEAFF. In DNA form, the CDR3 reads TGTGCCAGCAGCCGGGCGGGGGTCTCGGGAGGTGAAGCTTTCTTT.

The chain employs TRBV10-3 and TRBJ2-1, with a tentative D call TRBD2 (5 bases). Between the trimmed V and J ends, which lost 3 bases and 5 bases, there was a span of 14 bases. The CDR3 totals 15 residues. Per germline, CDR1 ENHRY and CDR2 SYGVKD. The DNA for the CDR3 is TGTGCCATCAGTGATCACACCGAGGGTGACAATGAGCAGTTCTTC. This translates into CAISDHTEGDNEQFF.

This clone was observed once. The J gene is TRBJ1-3, the V gene TRBV7-2, with D unclear. This CDR3 has 15 amino acids. Trimming removed 5 bases at V and 0 bases at J, with 11 bases between. Looked up from germline, CDR1 is SGHTA and CDR2 is FQGNSA. CDR3 sequence (DNA): TGTGCCAGCAGCCCCCGTTGGAGCTCTGGAAACACCATATATTTT. Amino acid sequence: CASSPRWSSGNTIYF.

J is TRBJ1-2 and V is TRBV5-6, with D hard to call. V was pared by 0 bases and J by 4 bases, with 16 bases between. The CDR3 length is 16 residues. Looked up from germline, CDR1 is SGHDT and CDR2 is YYEEEE. The CDR3 loop reads CASSLVVSKVGYGYTF. The CDR3 DNA sequence: TGTGCCAGCAGCTTGGTGGTCAGCAAAGTAGGCTATGGCTACACCTTC.

This clone was detected many times. V is TRBV2 and J is TRBJ1-2; 9 nucleotides agree with TRBD1. V lost 10 bases, J lost 5 bases, and 8 bases stayed unmatched. Germline loops: CDR1 SNHLY, CDR2 FYNNEI. CDR3 size: 13 residues. Written as DNA, the CDR3 is TGTGCCAACCGGACAGGGGAGGAATATGGCTACACCTTC. Residues: CANRTGEEYGYTF.

The genes are TRBV6-1 and TRBJ2-7; D is unresolved. Trimming cost V 2 bases and J 6 bases, with 8 bases left between them. The CDR3 runs 12 residues. Germline CDR1 MNHNS, CDR2 SASEGT. The CDR3 DNA reads as TGTGCCAGCAGTGAATCCGTACTCGAGCAGTACTTC. It codes for CASSESVLEQYF.

In its sample, this clone was seen once. The V gene is TRBV7-2, the J gene TRBJ1-3, with a possible D match to TRBD1 (5 bases). Germline lookup yields CDR1 SGHTA and CDR2 FQGNSA. This CDR3 has 15 amino acids. Trimming shortened V by 5 bases and J by 2 bases, and 13 bases separated the two germline ends. The DNA of the CDR3 is TGTGCCAGCAGCGAACTTTGGGGGGCTGGAAACACCATATATTTT. Protein: CASSELWGAGNTIYF.

The genes are TRBV5-4 and TRBJ1-4; D might be TRBD1 (5 bases). With 1 base removed from V and 5 bases from J, the gap between germline ends came to 9 bases. Germline V gene sequence: CDR1 SGHNT, CDR2 YYREEE (reference sequence). The CDR3 spans 14 residues. The CDR3 region has the DNA TGTGCCAGCAGCTTGTGGGGGGAGAATGAAAAACTGTTTTTT. This codes for CASSLWGENEKLFF.

V is TRBV7-8 and J is TRBJ2-2; D possibly corresponds to TRBD1 (6 bases). CDR1 and CDR2 (germline): SGHVS, FQNEAQ. CDR3 length: 18 amino acids. With 0 bases removed from V and 0 bases from J, the gap between germline ends came to 14 bases. CDR3 sequence reads: CASSLARGQPTNTGELFF. CDR3 nucleotide sequence: TGTGCCAGCAGCTTAGCGAGAGGACAGCCAACGAACACCGGGGAGCTGTTTTTT.

The chain joins TRBV11-2 to TRBJ1-4, with D possibly TRBD1 on 5 matching bases. Germline lookup yields CDR1 SGHAT and CDR2 FQNNGV. There are 12 residues in the CDR3. Trimming pared 0 bases from V and 11 bases from J, leaving 7 bases between. The CDR3 DNA is TGTGCCAGCAGCTTAGAGGGGACTAAACTGTTTTTT. It specifies CASSLEGTKLFF.

This chain's CDR3 is CAISESDRGIYGYTF. Written as DNA, the CDR3 is TGTGCCATCAGTGAGTCCGACAGGGGAATCTATGGCTACACCTTC. This chain joins TRBV10-3 and TRBJ1-2; 8 bases are shared with TRBD1. CDR3 size: 15 residues. V was clipped by 0 bases and J by 4 bases; unmatched bases: 4. Germline lookup yields CDR1 ENHRY and CDR2 SYGVKD.

The chain links TRBV19 to TRBJ1-1; D may be TRBD1 (5 bases). V was pared by 8 bases and J by 4 bases, with 17 bases between. The CDR3 is made up of 14 amino acids. Germline loops: CDR1 LNHDA, CDR2 SQIVND (reference sequence). The CDR3 nucleotides are TGTGCCAGTGGCAAGGGGCAGTGGATCACTGAAGCTTTCTTT. Translated: CASGKGQWITEAFF.

The chain recombines TRBV7-8 with TRBJ2-5; D is ambiguous. Trimming took 1 base from V and 7 from J, leaving 7 bases between them. The CDR3 is 12 amino acids. Germline CDR1 SGHVS, CDR2 FQNEAQ. The CDR3 nucleotides are TGTGCCAGCAGCTTAGACTGGGGGACCCAGTACTTC. Protein: CASSLDWGTQYF.

The chain couples TRBV13 to TRBJ2-3, with D possibly TRBD2 on 6 matching bases. CDR3 length: 13 amino acids. V dropped 4 bases and J dropped 2 bases, with 7 bases sitting between them. Germline V gene lookup returns CDR1 PRHDT and CDR2 FYEKMQ (reference sequence). CDR3: CASSWGVTDTQYF. CDR3 nucleotides: TGTGCCAGCAGCTGGGGGGTCACAGATACGCAGTATTTT. Full variable domain (outside the CDR3, taken from reference TRBV13 and TRBJ2-3): AAGVIQSPRHLIKEKRETATLKCYPIPRHDTVYWYQQGPGQDPQFLISFYEKMQSDKGSIPDRFSAQQFSDYHSELNMSSLELGDSALYFCASSWGVTDTQYFGPGTRLTVL.

The CDR3 region has the DNA TGTGCCAGCACCGTAGCGGGCTCACAAGAGACCCAGTACTTC. Its protein product is CASTVAGSQETQYF. The V gene is TRBV7-6, the J gene TRBJ2-5, with 7 bases aligning to TRBD2. CDR1 and CDR2 (germline): SGHVS, FNYEAQ. The CDR3 spans 14 residues. Trimming cost V 7 bases and J 2 bases; bases outside gene matches: 7.

The chain joins TRBV7-2 to TRBJ1-1; 12 bases line up with TRBD1. Germline lookup yields CDR1 SGHTA and CDR2 FQGNSA. This CDR3 contains 17 residues. Unmatched junction bases numbered 8, after V lost 5 bases and J lost 1 base. For the CDR3, the DNA is TGTGCCAGCAGCGTCATGGGACAGGGGGCGCCGAACACTGAAGCTTTCTTT. Protein product: CASSVMGQGAPNTEAFF. The entire variable domain, with the rest obtained from reference TRBV7-2 and TRBJ1-1, is as follows: GAGVSQSPSNKVTEKGKDVELRCDPISGHTALYWYRQSLGQGLEFLIYFQGNSAPDKSGLPSDRFSAERTGGSVSTLTIQRTQQEDSAVYLCASSVMGQGAPNTEAFFGQGTRLTVV.

The CDR3 DNA follows: TGTGCCAGCAGTGCGAGCGGGGGGGCCTACAATGAGCAGTTCTTC. Translation gives CASSASGGAYNEQFF. The V call is TRBV28, the J call TRBJ2-1, with 10 bases fitting TRBD2. The J segment lost 2 bases and the V segment lost 5 bases, leaving 3 bases of the junction unmatched. Germline values: CDR1 MDHEN, CDR2 SYDVKM. There are 15 residues in the CDR3.

In its sample, this clone ranks as medium-sized. This chain links TRBV18 with TRBJ1-6; tentative D call: TRBD1 (6 bases). The CDR3 covers 15 residues. V shed 0 bases and J shed 7 bases, with 10 bases lying between them. Germline V lookup: CDR1 KGHSH, CDR2 LQKENI. CDR3 region: CASSPPSGQNSPLHF. The CDR3 coding sequence is TGTGCCAGCTCACCACCGTCCGGACAGAATTCACCCCTCCACTTT. Variable domain in full (rest from reference TRBV18 and TRBJ1-6): NAGVMQNPRHLVRRRGQEARLRCSPMKGHSHVYWYRQLPEEGLKFMVYLQKENIIDESGMPKERFSAEFPKEGPSILRIQQVVRGDSAAYFCASSPPSGQNSPLHFGNGTRLTVT.

V and J are TRBV28 and TRBJ1-2; 9 bases align to TRBD1. J was trimmed by 6 bases and V by 7 bases; bases with no gene match: 15. Per the germline V gene, CDR1 is MDHEN and CDR2 is SYDVKM. The CDR3 is 16 residues long. The CDR3 reads CASNAAGTGLVDGYTF. CDR3 sequence (DNA): TGTGCCAGCAACGCGGCCGGGACAGGGCTTGTCGATGGCTACACCTTC.

In its sample, this clone was seen once. The chain combines TRBV28 with TRBJ2-7; the D gene is possibly TRBD1 (6 bases). The germline V gene encodes CDR1 MDHEN and CDR2 SYDVKM. This CDR3 is 15 amino acids long. Trimming removed 5 bases at V and 3 bases at J, with 17 bases between. CDR3 in amino acids: CASSARTEKSYEQYF. The DNA for the CDR3 is TGTGCCAGCAGTGCGAGGACAGAAAAGAGCTACGAGCAGTACTTC.

This rearrangement joins TRBV9 to TRBJ1-2; maybe TRBD1 (6 bases). The V gene lost 3 bases and the J gene lost 3 bases, with 15 bases spanning the gap. There are 15 residues in the CDR3. Germline V gene data show CDR1 as SGDLS and CDR2 as YYNGEE. Here the CDR3 reads CASSGEGGPHYGYTF. CDR3 nucleotides: TGTGCCAGCAGCGGAGAGGGGGGGCCTCACTATGGCTACACCTTC.

The J gene is TRBJ2-4, the V gene TRBV30; 8 positions agree with TRBD2. The ends lost 3 bases at V and 2 bases at J; junction bases unmatched: 9. The CDR3 loop spans 16 amino acids. CDR1 is GTSNPN, CDR2 SVGIG, per germline (reference sequence). CDR3 DNA: TGTGCCTGGAGCTGGCTAGCGGGTGGGTCCAAAAACATTCAGTACTTC. Its protein is CAWSWLAGGSKNIQYF.

The V call is TRBV7-9, the J call TRBJ1-1; the D gene is possibly TRBD1 (5 bases). This CDR3 comprises 17 residues. CDR1 and CDR2 (germline): SEHNR, FQNEAQ (reference sequence). Between the trimmed V and J ends, which lost 5 bases and 1 base, there was a span of 20 bases. The CDR3 DNA sequence: TGTGCCAGCAGCACCCGCGTGGGGAGGGGCCAGAACACTGAAGCTTTCTTT. Translating gives CASSTRVGRGQNTEAFF.